These 18 T cell receptor beta chains originate from one sample sequenced in a study of T cells in Graves' hyperthyroidism and ophthalmopathy. The source material, RNA transcripts, was used to amplify TCR beta CDR3 regions. Carried out on the TCR CDR3, a first-round RT-PCR used the HTBI primer set. TCRdb fed the multiplex PCR reads into MiXCR, producing one record per CDR3 protein. This sample carries roughly 350,000 distinct CDR3 sequences, around 13% of them seen once, and the ten largest clones take 34%. The sequencing input was blood. These TCRs come from a woman between 40 and 55 years old with Graves' ophthalmopathy.

This clonotype was seen repeatedly, ten times or more. J is TRBJ2-5 and V is TRBV3-1; 9 bases agree with TRBD1. The V segment lost 1 base and the J segment 3 bases; nucleotides outside the gene matches: 0. Germline V gives CDR1 LGHDT, CDR2 YNNKEL (reference sequence). This CDR3 comprises 14 residues. CDR3 residues: CASSQGTGEETQYF. The CDR3 coding sequence is TGTGCCAGCAGCCAAGGGACAGGGGAAGAGACCCAGTACTTC.

Ten or more counts support this clonotype. The chain uses TRBV7-2 and TRBJ2-4, with D perhaps matching TRBD1 (6 bases). V dropped 5 bases and J dropped 9 bases, with 14 bases sitting between them. This CDR3 has 13 amino acids. Germline assignment: CDR1 SGHTA and CDR2 FQGNSA. The chain's CDR3 is CASSQTGQGIQYF. CDR3 nucleotides: TGTGCCAGCAGCCAAACAGGGCAGGGCATTCAGTACTTC.

This clonotype came up many times. The chain carries TRBV12-3 or TRBV12-4 and TRBJ2-1, with D uncertain. The V gene lost 3 bases and the J gene lost 4 bases, with 10 bases spanning the gap. The CDR3 totals 14 residues. CDR3 sequence reads: CASSFLQRYNEQFF. The CDR3 nucleotides are TGTGCCAGCAGTTTTCTACAACGATACAATGAGCAGTTCTTC.

The chain couples TRBV18 to TRBJ1-5; D remains unclear. The germline CDR1 and CDR2 sequences are KGHSH and LQKENI. The CDR3 spans 17 residues. The V end was cut by 1 base, the J end by 1 base, with 14 bases between. The CDR3 is CASSPQGSYLSNQPQHF. The DNA for the CDR3 is TGTGCCAGCTCACCACAGGGTTCCTACCTAAGCAATCAGCCCCAGCATTTT.

This clonotype was found many times. The chain links TRBV12-3 or TRBV12-4 to TRBJ1-5; no firm D call. The V end lost 6 bases, the J end lost 0 bases, and 6 bases lay between the germline ends. The CDR3 spans 13 residues. In DNA form, the CDR3 reads TGTGCCAGCAGCTTTCGTAGCAATCAGCCCCAGCATTTT. It specifies CASSFRSNQPQHF.

On this clonotype: A read error is possible here, since a much larger clone lies one base away. This chain joins TRBV28 and TRBJ2-3; 9 bases fit TRBD2. In germline, CDR1 is MDHEN, CDR2 SYDVKM. The CDR3 is 16 amino acids. The CDR3 is CANSLPLIAGVYTQYF. In DNA form, the CDR3 reads TGTGCCAACAGTTTACCTTTGATAGCGGGAGTATATACGCAGTATTTT.

The chain carries TRBV30 and TRBJ1-2; a possible D gene is TRBD1 (5 bases). V was clipped by 5 bases and J by 3 bases, with 10 bases between them. Germline assignment: CDR1 GTSNPN and CDR2 SVGIG (reference sequence). The CDR3 spans 12 residues. For the CDR3, the DNA is TGTGCCTGGTCTAAAGGGGACTATGGCTACACCTTC. It codes for CAWSKGDYGYTF.

This clonotype occurred a few times. CDR3 DNA: TGTGCCAGCAGCTCCGTAGCGGTCCAAGAGACCCAGTACTTC. Its protein product is CASSSVAVQETQYF. The V gene is TRBV11-2, the J gene TRBJ2-5, with a tentative D call TRBD2 (6 bases). Germline CDR1 and CDR2: SGHAT and FQNNGV. Between the trimmed V and J ends, which lost 4 bases and 1 base, there was a span of 10 bases. This CDR3 spans 14 amino acids.

This clonotype came up a few times. The chain links TRBV12-3 or TRBV12-4 to TRBJ2-4; D might be TRBD1 or TRBD2, each matching 5 bases. This CDR3 spans 15 amino acids. V was pared by 4 bases and J by 6 bases, with 16 bases between. The CDR3 DNA follows: TGTGCCAGCAGTTGGTCTGGGGGTGGCGGAAACATTCAGTACTTC. Its protein product is CASSWSGGGGNIQYF.

The V call is TRBV27, the J call TRBJ2-2; D remains unclear. The CDR3 extends over 15 amino acids. Germline V gives CDR1 MNHEY, CDR2 SMNVEV (reference sequence). V was pared by 3 bases and J by 2 bases, with 10 bases between. The DNA of the CDR3 is TGTGCCAGCAGTTTGAGGACGGATAACACCGGGGAGCTGTTTTTT. Its protein product is CASSLRTDNTGELFF.

The V and J genes are TRBV30 and TRBJ1-6; TRBD1 might be the D (5 bases). The germline CDR1 and CDR2 sequences are GTSNPN and SVGIG (reference sequence). The V gene lost 2 bases and the J gene lost 9 bases, with 17 bases spanning the gap. The CDR3 loop spans 15 amino acids. The CDR3 loop is CAWSFPGPRVSPLHF. The CDR3 region has the DNA TGTGCCTGGAGTTTCCCGGGACCAAGAGTTTCACCCCTCCACTTT.

This clonotype occurred many times. The genes are TRBV20-1 and TRBJ1-1, with TRBD1 identical over 7 bases. CDR3 length: 13 amino acids. Trimming removed 6 bases from V and 7 bases from J; junction bases left unmatched: 11. Germline V CDR1 and CDR2: DFQATT, SNEGSKA (reference sequence). In DNA, the CDR3 is TGCAGTGCCAGGAGGGGGCTAGGCGGTGAAGCTTTCTTT. Amino acid sequence: CSARRGLGGEAFF.

The chain has TRBV5-6 and TRBJ1-5; TRBD1 aligns across 9 bases. After removal of 4 bases from V and 3 bases from J, the junction contained 8 bases not matched to a gene. Germline-derived CDR1 and CDR2 are SGHDT and YYEEEE. There are 16 residues in the CDR3. CDR3 protein: CASSPNRGLVNQPQHF. CDR3 in DNA: TGTGCCAGCAGCCCTAACAGGGGGCTGGTCAATCAGCCCCAGCATTTT. The full variable domain, in which reference TRBV5-6 and TRBJ1-5 provide the parts outside the CDR3, is DAGVTQSPTHLIKTRGQQVTLRCSPKSGHDTVSWYQQALGQGPQFIFQYYEEEERQRGNFPDRFSGHQFPNYSSELNVNALLLGDSALYLCASSPNRGLVNQPQHFGDGTRLSIL.

The table lists this clonotype with many counts. As DNA, the CDR3 is TGTGCCAGTAGTATACCCGGGGGGGCCACCTACAATGAGCAGTTCTTC. Translated: CASSIPGGATYNEQFF. This chain uses TRBV19 with TRBJ2-1; 8 nucleotides line up with TRBD2. This CDR3 region has 16 residues. The V gene end was trimmed by 2 bases and the J gene end by 2 bases; junction bases not matched to a gene: 5. Germline V gives CDR1 LNHDA, CDR2 SQIVND (reference sequence).

This clonotype turned up a few times. The V gene is TRBV27, the J gene TRBJ2-2; D not certain. The germline gives CDR1 MNHEY, CDR2 SMNVEV (reference sequence). Trimming pared 8 bases from V and 2 bases from J, leaving 18 bases between. The CDR3 has 16 amino acids. This chain's CDR3 is CASHPLPEVNTGELFF. CDR3 DNA sequence: TGTGCCAGCCACCCTCTCCCGGAAGTTAACACCGGGGAGCTGTTTTTT.

A few counts support this clonotype. This rearrangement joins TRBV18 to TRBJ1-5, with a weak D call TRBD1 (5 bases). Trimming removed 4 bases from V and 5 bases from J, with 9 bases in between. Germline V gene lookup returns CDR1 KGHSH and CDR2 LQKENI. This CDR3 region has 13 residues. The CDR3 protein is CASSQTQDQPQHF. The CDR3 DNA reads TGTGCCAGCTCACAAACACAGGATCAGCCCCAGCATTTT.

This clonotype came up many times. The J gene is TRBJ1-2, the V gene TRBV7-9; TRBD1 might be the D (5 bases). The CDR3 covers 15 residues. The V gene's germline CDR1 is SEHNR and CDR2 FQNEAQ (reference sequence). The ends were cut back, 5 bases at V and 8 bases at J, with 21 bases in the middle. The CDR3 DNA is TGTGCCAGCAGCCTTCTGACAGATTCCTATCGGGGCTACACCTTC. Its protein is CASSLLTDSYRGYTF.

The sample holds many counts of this clonotype. The rearrangement uses TRBV6-1 and TRBJ1-2; D remains ambiguous. Trimming pared 7 bases from V and 3 bases from J, leaving 15 bases between. Germline CDR1 is MNHNS and CDR2 is SASEGT. The CDR3 contains 14 residues. CDR3 nucleotide sequence: TGTGCCAGCAACGAAAAAGGGTGGTACTATGGCTACACCTTC. It is translated as CASNEKGWYYGYTF.